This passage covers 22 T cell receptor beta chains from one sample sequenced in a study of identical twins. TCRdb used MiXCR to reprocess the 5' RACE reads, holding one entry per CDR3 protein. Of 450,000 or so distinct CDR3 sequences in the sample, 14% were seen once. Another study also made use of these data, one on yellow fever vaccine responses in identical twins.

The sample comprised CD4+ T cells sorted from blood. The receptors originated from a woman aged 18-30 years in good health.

The DNA of the CDR3 is TGTGCCAGCAGCCTTGAGGGGGCCCCAGTCGAGACCCAGTACTTC. This sequence encodes CASSLEGAPVETQYF. The genes are TRBV4-2 and TRBJ2-5, with TRBD1 identical over 7 bases. With V trimmed by 4 bases and J by 5 bases, 10 bases remained unmatched. CDR1 and CDR2 (germline): LGHNA, YNFKEQ. This CDR3 spans 15 amino acids.

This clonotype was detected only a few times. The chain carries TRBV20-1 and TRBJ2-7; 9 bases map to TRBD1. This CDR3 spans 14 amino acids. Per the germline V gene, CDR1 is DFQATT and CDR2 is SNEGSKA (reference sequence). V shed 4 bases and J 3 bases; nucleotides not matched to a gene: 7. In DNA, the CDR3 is TGCAGTGCTATTGGACAGGGGCGGATCTACGAGCAGTACTTC. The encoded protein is CSAIGQGRIYEQYF.

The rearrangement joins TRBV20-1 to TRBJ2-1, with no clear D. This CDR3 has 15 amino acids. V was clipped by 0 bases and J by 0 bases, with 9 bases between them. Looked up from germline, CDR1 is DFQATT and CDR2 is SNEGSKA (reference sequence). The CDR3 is CSARDTSVSYNEQFF. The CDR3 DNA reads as TGCAGTGCTAGAGACACTTCAGTCTCCTACAATGAGCAGTTCTTC.

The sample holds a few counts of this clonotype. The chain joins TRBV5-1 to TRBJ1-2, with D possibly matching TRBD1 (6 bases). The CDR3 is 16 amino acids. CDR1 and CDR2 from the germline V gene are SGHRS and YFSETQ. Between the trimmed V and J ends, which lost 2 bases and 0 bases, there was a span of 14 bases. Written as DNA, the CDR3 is TGCGCCAGCAGCTTCTCAGTCGGGGGCGCTAACTATGGCTACACCTTC. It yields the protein CASSFSVGGANYGYTF.

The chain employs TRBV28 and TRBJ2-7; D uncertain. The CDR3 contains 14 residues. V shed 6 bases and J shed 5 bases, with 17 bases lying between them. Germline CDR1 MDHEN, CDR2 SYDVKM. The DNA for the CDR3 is TGTGCCAGCAGGGCATCAAGGTTTGGGAACGAGCAGTACTTC. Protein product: CASRASRFGNEQYF.

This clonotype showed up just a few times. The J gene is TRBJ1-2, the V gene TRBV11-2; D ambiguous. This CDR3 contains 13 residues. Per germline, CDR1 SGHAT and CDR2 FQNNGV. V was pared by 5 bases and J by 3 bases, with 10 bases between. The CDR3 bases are TGTGCCAGCAGCGTATCAGCCTACTATGGCTACACCTTC. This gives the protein CASSVSAYYGYTF.

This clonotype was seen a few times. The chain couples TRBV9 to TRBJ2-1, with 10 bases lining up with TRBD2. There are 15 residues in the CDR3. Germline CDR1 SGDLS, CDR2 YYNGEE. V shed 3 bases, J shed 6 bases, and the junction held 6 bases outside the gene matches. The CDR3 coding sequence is TGTGCCAGCAGCGATCCGGGACTAGCGACCAATGAGCAGTTCTTC. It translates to CASSDPGLATNEQFF.

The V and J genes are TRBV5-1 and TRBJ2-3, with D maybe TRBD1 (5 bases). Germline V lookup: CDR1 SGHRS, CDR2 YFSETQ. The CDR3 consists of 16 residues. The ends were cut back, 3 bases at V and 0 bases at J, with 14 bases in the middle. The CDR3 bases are TGCGCCAGCAGCTCCCGACAGAGGATGAGCACAGATACGCAGTATTTT. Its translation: CASSSRQRMSTDTQYF.

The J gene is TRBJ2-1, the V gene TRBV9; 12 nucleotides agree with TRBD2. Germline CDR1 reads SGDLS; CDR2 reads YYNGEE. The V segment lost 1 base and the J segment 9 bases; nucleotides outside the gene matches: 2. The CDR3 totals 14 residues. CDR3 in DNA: TGTGCCAGCAGCGTACTAGCGGGAGGGGGTGAGCAGTTCTTC. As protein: CASSVLAGGGEQFF.

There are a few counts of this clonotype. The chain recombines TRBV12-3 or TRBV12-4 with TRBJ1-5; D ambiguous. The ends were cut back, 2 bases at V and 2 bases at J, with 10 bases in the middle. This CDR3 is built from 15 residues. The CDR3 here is CASSLRNAGNQPQHF. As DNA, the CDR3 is TGTGCCAGCAGTTTACGGAATGCGGGCAATCAGCCCCAGCATTTT.

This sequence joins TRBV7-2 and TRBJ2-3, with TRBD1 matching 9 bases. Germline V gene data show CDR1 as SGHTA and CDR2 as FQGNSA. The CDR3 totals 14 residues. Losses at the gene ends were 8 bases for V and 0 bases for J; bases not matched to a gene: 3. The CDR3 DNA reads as TGTGCCAGCGGACAGGGGCGGAGCACAGATACGCAGTATTTT. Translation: CASGQGRSTDTQYF. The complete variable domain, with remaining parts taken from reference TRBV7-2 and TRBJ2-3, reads GAGVSQSPSNKVTEKGKDVELRCDPISGHTALYWYRQSLGQGLEFLIYFQGNSAPDKSGLPSDRFSAERTGGSVSTLTIQRTQQEDSAVYLCASGQGRSTDTQYFGPGTRLTVL.

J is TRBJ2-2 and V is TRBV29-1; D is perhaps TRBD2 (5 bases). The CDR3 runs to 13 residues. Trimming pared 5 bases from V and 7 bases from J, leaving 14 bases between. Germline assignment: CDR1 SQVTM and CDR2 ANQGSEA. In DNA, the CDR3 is TGCAGCGTTAAGTCACTAGATTTCGGGGAGCTGTTTTTT. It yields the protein CSVKSLDFGELFF.

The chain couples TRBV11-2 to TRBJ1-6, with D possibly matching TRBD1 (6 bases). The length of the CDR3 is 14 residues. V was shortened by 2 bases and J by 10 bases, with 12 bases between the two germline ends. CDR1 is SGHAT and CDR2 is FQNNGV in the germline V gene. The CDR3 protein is CASSLRGGASPLHF. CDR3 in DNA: TGTGCCAGCAGCTTAAGGGGGGGCGCCTCACCCCTCCACTTT. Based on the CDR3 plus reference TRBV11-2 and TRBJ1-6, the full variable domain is EAGVAQSPRYKIIEKRQSVAFWCNPISGHATLYWYQQILGQGPKLLIQFQNNGVVDDSQLPKDRFSAERLKGVDSTLKIQPAKLEDSAVYLCASSLRGGASPLHFGNGTRLTVT.

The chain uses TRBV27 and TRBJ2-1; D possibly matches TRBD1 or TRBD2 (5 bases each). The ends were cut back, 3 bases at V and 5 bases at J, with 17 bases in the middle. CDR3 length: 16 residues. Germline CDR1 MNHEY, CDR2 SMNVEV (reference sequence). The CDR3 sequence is CASSFFGGFGNNEQFF. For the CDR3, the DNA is TGTGCCAGCAGTTTTTTTGGGGGATTTGGCAACAATGAGCAGTTCTTC.

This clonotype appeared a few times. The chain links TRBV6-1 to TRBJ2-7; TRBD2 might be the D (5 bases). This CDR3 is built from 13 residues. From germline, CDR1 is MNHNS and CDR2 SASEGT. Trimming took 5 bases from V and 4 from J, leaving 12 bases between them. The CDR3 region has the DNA TGTGCCAGCAGTCCCCGGACTTTATACGAGCAGTACTTC. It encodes CASSPRTLYEQYF.

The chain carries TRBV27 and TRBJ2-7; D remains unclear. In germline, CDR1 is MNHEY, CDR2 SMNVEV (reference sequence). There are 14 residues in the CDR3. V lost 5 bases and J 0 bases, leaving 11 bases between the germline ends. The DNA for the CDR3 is TGTGCCAGCAGTCGTACAGACCCCTCCTACGAGCAGTACTTC. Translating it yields CASSRTDPSYEQYF.

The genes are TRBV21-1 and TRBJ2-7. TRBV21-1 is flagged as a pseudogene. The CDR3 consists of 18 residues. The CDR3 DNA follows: TGTGCCAGCAGCAAAGGGTCTCCAGAATCCTTTTCCTCCTACGAGCAGTACTTC. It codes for CASSKGSPESFSSYEQYF.

The CDR3 sequence: CAWQGLGQQFF. The CDR3 bases are TGTGCCTGGCAAGGACTGGGCCAGCAGTTCTTC. The chain employs TRBV30 and TRBJ2-1, with D possibly TRBD2 on 5 matching bases. This CDR3 is built from 11 residues. Germline CDR1 and CDR2: GTSNPN and SVGIG (reference sequence). The V gene lost 5 bases and the J gene lost 11 bases, with 13 bases spanning the gap. Drawing the rest from reference TRBV30 and TRBJ2-1, the complete variable domain is SQTIHQWPATLVQPVGSPLSLECTVEGTSNPNLYWYRQAAGRGLQLLFYSVGIGQISSEVPQNLSASRPQDRQFILSSKKLLLSDSGFYLCAWQGLGQQFFGPGTRLTVL.

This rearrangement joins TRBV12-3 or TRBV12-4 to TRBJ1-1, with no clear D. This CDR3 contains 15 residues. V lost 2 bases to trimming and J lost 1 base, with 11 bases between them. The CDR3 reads CASSLIKGRNTEAFF. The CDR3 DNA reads TGTGCCAGCAGTTTAATAAAGGGCCGGAACACTGAAGCTTTCTTT.

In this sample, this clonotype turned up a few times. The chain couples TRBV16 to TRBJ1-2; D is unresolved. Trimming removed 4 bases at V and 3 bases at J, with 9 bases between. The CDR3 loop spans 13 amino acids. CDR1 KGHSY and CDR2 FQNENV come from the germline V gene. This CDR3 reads CASSPPGYYGYTF. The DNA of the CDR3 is TGTGCCAGCAGCCCGCCGGGTTACTATGGCTACACCTTC.

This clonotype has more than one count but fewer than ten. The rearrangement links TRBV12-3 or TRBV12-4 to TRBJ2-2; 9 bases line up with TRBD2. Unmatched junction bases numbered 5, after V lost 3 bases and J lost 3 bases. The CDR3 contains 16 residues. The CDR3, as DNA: TGTGCCAGCAGTTTGCTAGCGGGGACCTACACCGGGGAGCTGTTTTTT. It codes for CASSLLAGTYTGELFF.

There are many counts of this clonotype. In nucleotides, the CDR3 is TGTGCCAGCGCCGCACTCGGTGGAAACACTGAAGCTTTCTTT. Its translation is CASAALGGNTEAFF. The J gene is TRBJ1-1, the V gene TRBV27; D is ambiguous. CDR3 size: 14 residues. V shed 8 bases and J shed 2 bases, with 15 bases lying between them. Germline CDR1 reads MNHEY; CDR2 reads SMNVEV (reference sequence).